The source of this T cell receptor beta chain is a study of cytomegalovirus exposure and HLA in healthy donors. Across the study: A previous analysis identified 100 million to 120 million unique TCR beta sequences derived from roughly 180 million T cells.

Only a few counts were recorded for this clone. Antigen specificity is unknown. V trimming: 5 bases; J trimming: 7 bases; junction bases outside the gene matches: 6. Germline loops: CDR1 SGHNT, CDR2 YENEEA. The CDR3 totals 16 residues. This PCR relied on a set of 60 Vbeta primers and 13 Jbeta primers. Profiling relied on immunoSEQ multiplex PCR, and the TCRdb table lists in-frame clones only, not all of them. The data hold about 130,000 clones, with around 9% observed a single time. The study, taken as a whole, reports: Previous analysis showed most TCR beta V segments were productive about 87% or about 30% of the time. The classifier was said to identify cytomegalovirus status with high specificity and sensitivity. When analyzed later, a missense DCLRE1C variant was found to be linked to TCR beta V- and J-gene trimming.

The sample was PBMCs. The receptor comes from a man in his forties in good health and CMV-seronegative. The chain has TRBV11-3 and TRBJ2-1, with 15 bases matching TRBD2. The CDR3 loop is CASSNTGTSGGNEQFF. The CDR3 coding sequence is TGTGCCAGCAGCAATACCGGGACTAGCGGGGGGAATGAGCAGTTCTTC.